This record covers a single TCR beta chain. The antigen remains undetermined. This record comes from a study of T-cell memory formation after mild COVID-19. Turning to the study itself: Each donor largely had its own TCR clusters.

With constant-segment primers, 5'RACE yielded cDNA libraries of TCR alpha and TCR beta that carried sample barcodes and UMIs. One entry per CDR3 protein results from TCRdb running MiXCR on the 5' RACE reads. The top ten clones hold approximately 21% of a sample with 290,000 or so distinct CDR3 sequences, approximately 20% of them seen once. Study-level findings and limits: SARS-CoV-2 specificity of second-wave clones peaking day 37 was unconfirmed. CD4+ clones that contracted lay mainly in CM and EM; CD8+ ones lay in EMRA.

The sequenced material came from PBMCs or a T cell subset sorted from them (not recorded which). This clonotype was obtained from a man younger than 35 who had mild COVID-19 (a few samples of this study predate the infection). Cell type and time point are not known.

The CDR3 nucleotides are TGTGCCAGCAGCGGTTTAGCGGGGGGCGATGAGCAGTTCTTC. This encodes CASSGLAGGDEQFF. This chain links TRBV5-6 with TRBJ2-1; TRBD2 aligns across 10 bases. The CDR3 is made up of 14 amino acids. Trimming at V came to 4 bases and at J to 8 bases, leaving 6 bases not matched to a gene. Germline V gene data show CDR1 as SGHDT and CDR2 as YYEEEE.